Listed here are 18 T cell receptor beta chains from one sample, sequenced in a study of blood T cell repertoires in COVID-19. Clones were sequenced by immunoSEQ multiplex PCR, and TCRdb holds only the in-frame ones, with some missing. The sample has about 96,000 clones, approximately 84% seen once. Sequencing used peripheral blood. Every receptor here comes from a woman aged 55-70 years with acute or convalescent COVID-19.

The rearrangement links TRBV16 to TRBJ1-1; D unclear. The CDR3 consists of 14 residues. Trimming stripped 3 bases from V and 3 bases from J, with 11 bases between. CDR1 and CDR2 (germline): KGHSY, FQNENV. The CDR3 sequence: CASSQPSQDTEAFF. CDR3 DNA sequence: TGTGCCAGCAGCCAGCCGAGTCAGGACACTGAAGCTTTCTTT.

This sequence joins TRBV4-1 and TRBJ1-3; D is undetermined. Germline loops: CDR1 MGHRA, CDR2 YSYEKL. V lost 6 bases to trimming and J lost 0 bases, with 12 bases between them. The CDR3 is 15 residues long. The CDR3 coding sequence is TGCGCCAGCAGTCTTATTCATAGCTCTGGAAACACCATATATTTT. This gives the protein CASSLIHSSGNTIYF.

The genes are TRBV28 and TRBJ1-2; tentative D call: TRBD1 (5 bases). CDR1 MDHEN and CDR2 SYDVKM come from the germline V gene. Trimming removed 8 bases at V and 3 bases at J, with 13 bases between. The CDR3 covers 13 residues. This CDR3 reads CASDSDRHYGYTF. CDR3 DNA sequence: TGTGCCAGCGACAGTGATAGGCACTATGGCTACACCTTC.

The chain uses TRBV5-1 and TRBJ1-2; 12 bases are a match to TRBD1. The CDR3 totals 15 residues. Germline V CDR1 and CDR2: SGHRS, YFSETQ. Trimming cost V 6 bases and J 7 bases; bases outside gene matches: 10. The CDR3 region has the DNA TGCGCCAGCAAGGAGGGGACAGGGGGCGCGGGTGGCTACACCTTC. Translation gives CASKEGTGGAGGYTF.

The V and J genes are TRBV5-1 and TRBJ1-2, with D possibly TRBD1 on 6 matching bases. The CDR3 has 16 residues. V was shortened by 2 bases and J by 4 bases, with 18 bases between the two germline ends. Germline CDR1 and CDR2: SGHRS and YFSETQ. The CDR3 sequence: CASSLWTDGRVYGYTF. For the CDR3, the DNA is TGCGCCAGCAGCTTATGGACAGACGGCAGGGTCTATGGCTACACCTTC.

The table lists this clone with a count of one. The chain links TRBV4-3 to TRBJ2-3; D is perhaps TRBD1 (5 bases). CDR1 is LGHNA and CDR2 is YSLEER in the germline V gene. The V and J ends lost 1 base and 6 bases respectively, with 17 bases between them. This CDR3 is built from 16 residues. The CDR3 here is CASSQGWQGVSDTQYF. DNA for the CDR3: TGCGCCAGCAGCCAAGGTTGGCAGGGTGTTTCCGATACGCAGTATTTT.

The chain recombines TRBV19 with TRBJ1-4; 10 bases match TRBD1. This CDR3 has 14 residues. Per germline, CDR1 LNHDA and CDR2 SQIVND (reference sequence). Trimming at V came to 8 bases and at J to 5 bases, leaving 5 bases not matched to a gene. The DNA for the CDR3 is TGTGCCAGTTCACCGGGACAGGGGAATGAAAAACTGTTTTTT. Its protein is CASSPGQGNEKLFF.

This chain connects TRBV28 to TRBJ1-6; the match to TRBD1 covers 7 bases. Trimming cost V 7 bases and J 1 base; bases outside gene matches: 7. In germline, CDR1 is MDHEN, CDR2 SYDVKM. The CDR3 covers 16 residues. CDR3 nucleotide sequence: TGTGCCAGCATAAGGTCAGGGGGTTCCTATAATTCACCCCTCCACTTT. Its protein product is CASIRSGGSYNSPLHF.

J is TRBJ2-2 and V is TRBV27; D remains ambiguous. There are 14 residues in the CDR3. Between the trimmed V and J ends, which lost 5 bases and 0 bases, there was a span of 7 bases. Germline assignment: CDR1 MNHEY and CDR2 SMNVEV (reference sequence). In DNA form, the CDR3 reads TGTGCCAGCAGTAGACACTCGAACACCGGGGAGCTGTTTTTT. It specifies CASSRHSNTGELFF.

This clone has a handful of counts. The rearrangement links TRBV5-1 to TRBJ1-4, with 9 bases fitting TRBD1. Trimming took 4 bases from V and 2 from J; bases not matched to a gene: 6. CDR3 size: 16 residues. Germline lookup yields CDR1 SGHRS and CDR2 YFSETQ. This chain's CDR3 is CASSEQGAVTNEKLFF. The CDR3 nucleotides read TGCGCCAGCAGCGAACAGGGGGCGGTTACTAATGAAAAACTGTTTTTT.

The J gene is TRBJ1-1, the V gene TRBV7-3; TRBD1 aligns across 8 bases. With 6 bases clipped from V and 6 bases from J, the junction kept 9 bases outside the gene matches. The CDR3 runs to 14 residues. CDR1 is SGHTA, CDR2 FQGTGA, per germline. The CDR3 spells CASSQGAASAEAFF. CDR3 in DNA: TGTGCCAGCAGTCAGGGGGCGGCCTCGGCTGAAGCTTTCTTT.

The CDR3 loop is CASSLEPGGNSPLHF. The DNA for the CDR3 is TGTGCCAGCAGCTTAGAACCAGGGGGAAATTCACCCCTCCACTTT. This rearrangement joins TRBV11-2 to TRBJ1-6; TRBD1 aligns across 7 bases. Looked up from germline, CDR1 is SGHAT and CDR2 is FQNNGV. The CDR3 is 15 amino acids. After removal of 0 bases from V and 7 bases from J, the junction contained 3 bases not matched to a gene.

Of note for this clone: This CDR3 is also generated by other DNA sequences in the sample. V gene TRBV19 combines with J gene TRBJ2-3; D uncertain. Trimming stripped 4 bases from V and 0 bases from J, with 2 bases between. The CDR3 runs 12 residues. Germline CDR1 is LNHDA and CDR2 is SQIVND (reference sequence). CDR3 in DNA: TGTGCCAGTAGTACAAGCACAGATACGCAGTATTTT. Its protein product is CASSTSTDTQYF.

V and J are TRBV3-1 (or the pseudogene TRBV3-2) and TRBJ1-1, with D uncertain. Germline-derived CDR1 and CDR2 are LGHDT and YNNKEL (reference sequence). The V and J ends lost 0 bases and 4 bases respectively, with 9 bases between them. The CDR3 totals 14 residues. CDR3 DNA sequence: TGTGCCAGCAGCCAAGACCGCCCCAGCACTGAAGCTTTCTTT. The encoded protein is CASSQDRPSTEAFF.

The chain recombines TRBV28 with TRBJ2-1, with D perhaps matching TRBD2 (7 bases). Trimming took off 10 bases at V and 6 bases at J, with 16 bases between the two ends. The germline V gene has CDR1 MDHEN and CDR2 SYDVKM. The CDR3 covers 13 residues. CDR3 residues: CATVGGARNEQFF. The CDR3 DNA reads as TGTGCCACCGTGGGGGGGGCGCGCAATGAGCAGTTCTTC.

The chain is built from TRBV7-3 and TRBJ2-1; possibly TRBD1 for D (5 bases). Between the trimmed V and J ends, which lost 4 bases and 0 bases, there was a span of 13 bases. This CDR3 is 16 amino acids long. Germline loops: CDR1 SGHTA, CDR2 FQGTGA. CDR3 residues: CASSSFDSASYNEQFF. The CDR3 coding sequence is TGTGCCAGCAGCTCCTTCGACAGTGCCTCCTACAATGAGCAGTTCTTC. Variable domain in full (rest from reference TRBV7-3 and TRBJ2-1): GAGVSQTPSNKVTEKGKYVELRCDPISGHTALYWYRQSLGQGPEFLIYFQGTGAADDSGLPNDRFFAVRPEGSVSTLKIQRTERGDSAVYLCASSSFDSASYNEQFFGPGTRLTVL.

The chain employs TRBV7-9 and TRBJ2-1, with 9 nucleotides matching TRBD2. V dropped 1 base and J dropped 5; count of bases not matched to a gene: 3. The germline V gene encodes CDR1 SEHNR and CDR2 FQNEAQ (reference sequence). The CDR3 consists of 15 residues. The CDR3 DNA reads as TGTGCCAGCAGCTTAGAGAGCGGGAGGAACAATGAGCAGTTCTTC. Protein product: CASSLESGRNNEQFF.

The rearrangement joins TRBV5-1 to TRBJ2-6, with unresolved D. CDR1 is SGHRS, CDR2 YFSETQ, per germline. The germline V and J ends were trimmed by 6 bases and 2 bases, with 9 bases remaining between them. This CDR3 spans 14 amino acids. The CDR3 loop reads CASISGPGANVLTF. CDR3 coding DNA: TGCGCCAGCATCTCCGGTCCTGGGGCCAACGTCCTGACTTTC.